The clone carrying this T cell receptor (beta chain) was observed many times. As yet, its antigen is unknown. Trimming pared 1 base from V and 3 bases from J, leaving 12 bases between. CDR1 and CDR2 (germline): SGHTA, FQGNSA. CDR3 length: 15 residues. These data are taken from a study of T cell repertoires in cytomegalovirus infection. About the research overall: It was recently identified HLA-C-restricted and well-studied HLA-B-restricted CMV epitopes that the study used. Both a matching HLA type and CMV infection were indicated by public TCR beta signatures. The study's findings and limits: Identification of carriers of CMV plus the relevant HLA was performed using cumulative public TCR beta family frequency. Across the ex vivo response, the dominant clonotypes were HLA-C-restricted CMV-specific TCR beta clonotypes.

TCRdb used MiXCR to reprocess the reads, holding one entry per CDR3 protein. This sample has around 81,000 distinct CDR3 sequences, with approximately 39% found just once. The TCR was taken from a human donor in good health (CMV status not recorded). Some clones in this sample may be carry-over from other donors' samples. The sequencing used CD8+ T cells from cultured PBMCs, collected from culture after CMV antigen stimulation. The chain couples TRBV7-2 to TRBJ1-2; D unclear. This CDR3 reads CASSLVWESYYGYTF. Here the CDR3 DNA reads TGTGCCAGCAGCTTAGTCTGGGAATCGTACTATGGCTACACCTTC.